Below, 25 T cell receptor beta chains from the same sample are listed, as sequenced in a study of T cell responses to AZD1222 COVID-19 vaccine. Only in-frame clones appear in the TCRdb table, and some are missing; sequencing was by immunoSEQ multiplex PCR. This sample has tens of thousands of clones, with around 85% found just once. Sequences were derived from peripheral blood, sampled on day 0 of MenACWY control vaccination. The origin of the receptors is an adult in good health.

The V and J genes are TRBV6-5 and TRBJ2-3; 7 bases fit TRBD2. V lost 6 bases, J lost 3 bases, and 0 bases stayed unmatched. Per the germline V gene, CDR1 is MNHEY and CDR2 is SVGAGI. This CDR3 spans 12 amino acids. The CDR3 here is CASSGRTDTQYF. The CDR3 DNA reads TGTGCCAGCAGCGGGAGGACAGATACGCAGTATTTT.

Here the CDR3 DNA reads TGTGCCAGCACCTCCCCCGGGCTCGGATCCAGCGAGCAGTACTTC. Its translation: CASTSPGLGSSEQYF. V gene TRBV27 combines with J gene TRBJ2-7, with D uncertain. Germline V gene lookup returns CDR1 MNHEY and CDR2 SMNVEV (reference sequence). This CDR3 spans 15 amino acids. Trimming took off 7 bases at V and 6 bases at J, with 22 bases between the two ends.

The chain joins TRBV4-3 to TRBJ2-1; 10 positions agree with TRBD2. Germline V gene data show CDR1 as LGHNA and CDR2 as YSLEER. The trim removed 0 bases at V and 9 bases at J, leaving 11 bases unmatched. This CDR3 is built from 17 residues. In DNA form, the CDR3 reads TGCGCCAGCAGCCAAGATTCGGTGCTAGCGGGAGAGCCTGAGCAGTTCTTC. The encoded protein is CASSQDSVLAGEPEQFF.

This clone was detected only once. The CDR3 is CSVEFLDGYTF. The CDR3 bases are TGCAGCGTTGAATTCCTCGATGGCTACACCTTC. The rearrangement joins TRBV29-1 to TRBJ1-2; D ambiguous. V gave up 2 bases and J gave up 6 bases, with 7 bases separating them. The CDR3 totals 11 residues. Germline values: CDR1 SQVTM, CDR2 ANQGSEA.

The chain uses TRBV6-5 and TRBJ2-7; 7 nucleotides agree with TRBD1. This CDR3 is built from 14 residues. With V trimmed by 8 bases and J by 2 bases, 9 bases remained unmatched. Looked up from germline, CDR1 is MNHEY and CDR2 is SVGAGI. The chain's CDR3 is CASLLQGVAYEQYF. CDR3 sequence (DNA): TGTGCCAGCCTTCTTCAGGGGGTCGCCTACGAGCAGTACTTC.

The CDR3 coding sequence is TGTGCCAGCAGTTCTACACTAGCGGGAGGGGGGGAGACCCAGTACTTC. Amino acids: CASSSTLAGGGETQYF. The chain carries TRBV2 and TRBJ2-5; 13 bases fit TRBD2. The junction had 8 bases not matched to a gene; V was cut back by 5 bases and J by 5 bases. Germline CDR1 is SNHLY and CDR2 is FYNNEI. This CDR3 has 16 residues.

V usage is TRBV6-2 or TRBV6-3 and J usage is TRBJ1-5, with no clear D. The CDR3 totals 13 residues. V was clipped by 4 bases and J by 3 bases, with 7 bases between them. The germline V gene encodes CDR1 MNHEY and CDR2 SVGEGT. The CDR3 coding sequence is TGTGCCAGCAGTTTGGGTAACAATCAGCCCCAGCATTTT. Its translation: CASSLGNNQPQHF.

V is TRBV11-2 and J is TRBJ2-1, with 10 positions matching TRBD1. Germline V gene sequence: CDR1 SGHAT, CDR2 FQNNGV. Germline trimming cut 3 bases from V and 10 bases from J; bases unmatched to any gene: 9. The CDR3 length is 15 residues. CDR3 amino acids: CASSFTRTGGQEQFF. The DNA of the CDR3 is TGTGCCAGCAGCTTTACCCGGACAGGGGGACAGGAGCAGTTCTTC. Combining the CDR3 with reference TRBV11-2 and TRBJ2-1 gives the whole variable domain EAGVAQSPRYKIIEKRQSVAFWCNPISGHATLYWYQQILGQGPKLLIQFQNNGVVDDSQLPKDRFSAERLKGVDSTLKIQPAKLEDSAVYLCASSFTRTGGQEQFFGPGTRLTVL.

CDR3 sequence (DNA): TGTGCCAGCACCCCCGGGACTAGCGGGATAGGGGAGCAGTACTTC. It translates to CASTPGTSGIGEQYF. This rearrangement joins TRBV2 to TRBJ2-7, with 13 bases matching TRBD2. The CDR3 spans 15 residues. CDR1 and CDR2 from the germline V gene are SNHLY and FYNNEI. The V segment lost 7 bases and the J segment 7 bases; nucleotides outside the gene matches: 10.

Comment on this clone: Germline and junction disagree at one end, which may indicate a read error. CDR3 sequence (DNA): TGCGCCAGCAGCCAAGCTACCAGCGGGAGGATCGTAGGCACCGGGGAGCTGTCTTTT. The encoded protein is CASSQATSGRIVGTGELSF. The chain uses TRBV4-1 and TRBJ2-2, with 9 positions matching TRBD2. The CDR3 contains 19 residues. The germline V gene has CDR1 MGHRA and CDR2 YSYEKL.

The chain is built from TRBV27 and TRBJ1-2, with D perhaps matching TRBD1 (5 bases). V was clipped by 6 bases and J by 2 bases, with 13 bases between them. Germline V CDR1 and CDR2: MNHEY, SMNVEV (reference sequence). CDR3 size: 14 residues. The CDR3 DNA sequence: TGTGCCAGCAGCACAATACAGGAAAACTATGGCTACACCTTC. Translated: CASSTIQENYGYTF.

The chain links TRBV5-4 to TRBJ2-1; 9 bases map to TRBD2. The CDR3 sequence is 16 residues long. Trimming took 5 bases from V and 8 from J; bases not matched to a gene: 14. CDR1 SGHNT and CDR2 YYREEE come from the germline V gene (reference sequence). CDR3: CASSYGAREGSDEQFF. The CDR3 DNA follows: TGTGCCAGCAGTTATGGTGCGCGGGAGGGCTCTGATGAGCAGTTCTTC.

The V and J genes are TRBV30 and TRBJ2-7; the D gene is possibly TRBD1 (6 bases). Trimming stripped 2 bases from V and 9 bases from J, with 20 bases between. The germline V gene has CDR1 GTSNPN and CDR2 SVGIG (reference sequence). The CDR3 runs to 14 residues. DNA for the CDR3: TGTGCCTGGAGTTCCGGGACACGGGCCTTTGGGCAGTACTTC. Amino acids: CAWSSGTRAFGQYF.

Written as DNA, the CDR3 is TGTGCCAGCATGGGTAGTTATAATTCACCCCTCCACTTT. This codes for CASMGSYNSPLHF. The J gene is TRBJ1-6, the V gene TRBV12-3 or TRBV12-4; D gene uncertain. The V end was cut by 7 bases, the J end by 4 bases, with 8 bases between. The CDR3 is 13 residues long.

The chain is built from TRBV19 and TRBJ1-5; D unresolved. This CDR3 is 15 amino acids long. V lost 5 bases and J 0 bases, leaving 11 bases between the germline ends. CDR1 and CDR2 (germline): LNHDA, SQIVND (reference sequence). The CDR3 DNA reads TGTGCCAGTAGTCGGCAGTTTCATAGCAATCAGCCCCAGCATTTT. Its translation is CASSRQFHSNQPQHF.

This clone has just one count. The chain has TRBV3-1 (or the pseudogene TRBV3-2) and TRBJ1-2, with 9 bases identical to TRBD1. The CDR3 runs 14 residues. Germline assignment: CDR1 LGHDT and CDR2 YNNKEL (reference sequence). Trimming removed 1 base from V and 8 bases from J; junction bases left unmatched: 5. The CDR3: CASSQGRTGAGYTF. The CDR3 nucleotides read TGTGCCAGCAGCCAAGGGAGGACAGGGGCCGGCTACACCTTC.

The CDR3 DNA reads TGTGCCAGCAGCTTAGCCGGGACTAGCGGCCGCCCGGGCAATGAGCAGTTCTTC. Translated, it gives CASSLAGTSGRPGNEQFF. V gene TRBV7-2 combines with J gene TRBJ2-1; 11 nucleotides match TRBD2. The junction had 10 bases not matched to a gene; V was cut back by 0 bases and J by 6 bases. CDR1 and CDR2 from the germline V gene are SGHTA and FQGNSA. CDR3 length equals 18 residues.

The chain is built from TRBV3-1 (or the pseudogene TRBV3-2) and TRBJ2-1, with D perhaps matching TRBD1 or TRBD2 (5 bases each). Trimming shortened V by 4 bases and J by 8 bases, and 18 bases separated the two germline ends. This CDR3 has 15 residues. The germline V gene encodes CDR1 LGHDT and CDR2 YNNKEL (reference sequence). CDR3 coding DNA: TGTGCCAGCAGCCCTGAAAGGTTGGGGGTCCATGAGCAGTTCTTC. Translated, it gives CASSPERLGVHEQFF.

J is TRBJ1-5 and V is TRBV24-1; maybe TRBD1 (5 bases). The germline gives CDR1 KGHDR, CDR2 SFDVKD. The CDR3 contains 16 residues. V gave up 3 bases and J gave up 9 bases, with 20 bases separating them. In DNA, the CDR3 is TGTGCCACCAGTGATGCGTGGGGAGGGGTGACTTCGCCCCAGCATTTT. Its protein product is CATSDAWGGVTSPQHF.

The chain combines TRBV3-1 (or the pseudogene TRBV3-2) with TRBJ2-2; D possibly matches TRBD1 or TRBD2 (5 bases each). The CDR3 sequence is 17 residues long. The germline gives CDR1 LGHDT, CDR2 YNNKEL (reference sequence). The germline V and J ends were trimmed by 3 bases and 2 bases, with 16 bases remaining between them. The CDR3 sequence: CASSQGPRTRNTGELFF. The CDR3, as DNA: TGTGCCAGCAGCCAGGGGCCGCGGACTCGCAACACCGGGGAGCTGTTTTTT.

The genes are TRBV2 and TRBJ2-1; 10 nucleotides agree with TRBD2. Germline loops: CDR1 SNHLY, CDR2 FYNNEI. The CDR3 contains 14 residues. V was clipped by 8 bases and J by 2 bases; unmatched bases: 3. In nucleotides, the CDR3 is TGTGCCAGCTTGAGCGGGAGGGCCTACAATGAGCAGTTCTTC. The encoded protein is CASLSGRAYNEQFF.

V gene TRBV27 combines with J gene TRBJ2-3; weak D call: TRBD1 (5 bases). The CDR3 sequence is 17 residues long. Germline V gene sequence: CDR1 MNHEY, CDR2 SMNVEV (reference sequence). Trimming left V 6 bases short and J 4 bases short, with 23 bases between. This chain's CDR3 is CASRKLGPGIFADTQYF. The CDR3 coding sequence is TGTGCCAGCAGAAAACTGGGTCCAGGGATCTTCGCAGATACGCAGTATTTT.

The V and J genes are TRBV11-3 and TRBJ1-2; 9 bases are shared with TRBD1. V lost 0 bases, J lost 4 bases, and 18 bases stayed unmatched. CDR1 SGHNT and CDR2 YENEEA come from the germline V gene. The CDR3 sequence is 20 residues long. The CDR3, as DNA: TGTGCCAGCAGCTTAGAGACAGGGACAGGGTACCTCCTGATGACCTATGGCTACACCTTC. Its protein is CASSLETGTGYLLMTYGYTF.

This clone was observed a handful of times. The rearrangement joins TRBV5-5 to TRBJ1-1, with 7 bases identical to TRBD1. This CDR3 is built from 15 residues. Germline V gene lookup returns CDR1 SGHKS and CDR2 YYEKEE (reference sequence). Trimming cost V 0 bases and J 1 base; bases outside gene matches: 3. CDR3 sequence reads: CASSLEDRRNTEAFF. CDR3 coding DNA: TGTGCCAGCAGCTTGGAGGACAGGAGGAACACTGAAGCTTTCTTT.

The chain has TRBV28 and TRBJ1-2; no clear D. Deletions cut 3 bases from V and 5 bases from J, with 13 bases between. Germline loops: CDR1 MDHEN, CDR2 SYDVKM. The CDR3 covers 14 residues. The CDR3 is CASSFRARLYGYTF. CDR3 nucleotide sequence: TGTGCCAGCAGTTTCCGGGCCCGACTTTATGGCTACACCTTC.